The 9 T cell receptor beta chains in this list originate from one sample, sequenced in a study of regulatory T cells in long-lasting Graves disease. Sample time point: persistent/refractory GD, antithyroid drugs over 5 years with positive TRAb. Scientists built the TCR library using RNA that was extracted from PBMCs. Arm-PCR with iRepertoire HTBI primers amplified the CDR3 regions for these TCR beta libraries. TCRdb called the multiplex PCR reads again in MiXCR, with one record for every CDR3 protein. Here the sample spans fewer than 600,000 distinct CDR3 sequences, roughly 23% being singletons. The source material was peripheral blood mononuclear cells (PBMCs), sampled when the disease was refractory, from a patient treated with antithyroid drugs. The receptors originated from a female donor with Graves disease.

In its sample, this clonotype was seen many times. The V call is TRBV27, the J call TRBJ1-2, with TRBD1 matching over 7 bases. The CDR3 runs 14 residues. V was pared by 4 bases and J by 5 bases, with 7 bases of the junction left unmatched. Germline loops: CDR1 MNHEY, CDR2 SMNVEV (reference sequence). The CDR3 coding sequence is TGTGCCAGCAGTTCTCCCCAGGGGGGGTATGGCTACACCTTC. It is translated as CASSSPQGGYGYTF.

V is TRBV5-1 and J is TRBJ2-5; D is ambiguous. Trimming pared 0 bases from V and 2 bases from J, leaving 14 bases between. CDR3 length: 16 amino acids. Per germline, CDR1 SGHRS and CDR2 YFSETQ. The CDR3 reads CASSLAQSDMQETQYF. The CDR3 DNA follows: TGCGCCAGCAGCTTGGCCCAATCCGACATGCAAGAGACCCAGTACTTC. The variable domain in full, completed from reference TRBV5-1 and TRBJ2-5, reads KAGVTQTPRYLIKTRGQQVTLSCSPISGHRSVSWYQQTPGQGLQFLFEYFSETQRNKGNFPGRFSGRQFSNSRSEMNVSTLELGDSALYLCASSLAQSDMQETQYFGPGTRLLVL.

In this sample, this clonotype turned up many times. The chain has TRBV2 and TRBJ1-2; D is undetermined. V lost 4 bases, J lost 3 bases, and 9 bases lay in between. This CDR3 contains 13 residues. CDR1 is SNHLY, CDR2 FYNNEI, per germline. CDR3 nucleotide sequence: TGTGCCAGCAGTGGAGGGCGCCACTATGGCTACACCTTC. Its translation: CASSGGRHYGYTF.

This clonotype was detected ten times or more. This sequence joins TRBV6-1 and TRBJ1-1; TRBD1 matches at 9 bases. The CDR3 covers 16 residues. Germline V gene sequence: CDR1 MNHNS, CDR2 SASEGT. J lost 0 bases, V lost 6 bases, and 8 bases had no gene match. The CDR3 spells CASRKGGTGLNTEAFF. The DNA of the CDR3 is TGTGCCAGCAGAAAGGGGGGGACAGGGCTGAACACTGAAGCTTTCTTT.

This clonotype was counted only a few times. The V and J genes are TRBV20-1 and TRBJ2-7; 8 bases are shared with TRBD1. This CDR3 has 11 residues. V lost 6 bases to trimming and J lost 6 bases; unmatched junction nucleotides: 4. Per germline, CDR1 DFQATT and CDR2 SNEGSKA (reference sequence). Here the CDR3 reads CSAAGTGEQYF. CDR3 sequence (DNA): TGCAGTGCCGCCGGGACAGGCGAGCAGTACTTC.

The J gene is TRBJ2-2, the V gene TRBV7-2; the match to TRBD2 covers 9 bases. This CDR3 is built from 15 residues. V lost 5 bases, J lost 7 bases, and 8 bases stayed unmatched. Germline-derived CDR1 and CDR2 are SGHTA and FQGNSA. The CDR3 DNA reads as TGTGCCAGCAGCCTGAAGACTAGCGGATACGGGGAGCTGTTTTTT. It specifies CASSLKTSGYGELFF.

This clonotype came up many times. This chain joins TRBV2 and TRBJ1-6; TRBD1 matches at 8 bases. V gave up 8 bases and J gave up 0 bases; unmatched junction bases: 12. The CDR3 spans 18 residues. Germline assignment: CDR1 SNHLY and CDR2 FYNNEI. CDR3 DNA sequence: TGTGCCAGCGGGACCCTAGACAGGGGCAGCTCCTATAATTCACCCCTCCACTTT. This encodes CASGTLDRGSSYNSPLHF.

This clonotype was seen ten or more times. The chain is built from TRBV20-1 and TRBJ1-1, with 10 positions matching TRBD1. Germline CDR1 reads DFQATT; CDR2 reads SNEGSKA (reference sequence). Germline trimming cut 7 bases from V and 5 bases from J; bases unmatched to any gene: 10. The CDR3 runs to 14 residues. CDR3: CSVRTGGPLTEAFF. The CDR3, as DNA: TGCAGTGTCCGGACAGGGGGTCCATTAACTGAAGCTTTCTTT.

In the case of this clonotype: A read error may account for a junction end that differs from germline. The gene calls are TRBV19 and TRBJ2-7; 8 positions match TRBD1. The CDR3 runs to 16 residues. In germline, CDR1 is LNHDA, CDR2 SQIVND (reference sequence). The CDR3 coding sequence is TGTGCCAGTAGTAGTGCTTGGGCAGGGCAGGACAGGGAGCAGTGCTTC. Translating gives CASSSAWAGQDREQCF.